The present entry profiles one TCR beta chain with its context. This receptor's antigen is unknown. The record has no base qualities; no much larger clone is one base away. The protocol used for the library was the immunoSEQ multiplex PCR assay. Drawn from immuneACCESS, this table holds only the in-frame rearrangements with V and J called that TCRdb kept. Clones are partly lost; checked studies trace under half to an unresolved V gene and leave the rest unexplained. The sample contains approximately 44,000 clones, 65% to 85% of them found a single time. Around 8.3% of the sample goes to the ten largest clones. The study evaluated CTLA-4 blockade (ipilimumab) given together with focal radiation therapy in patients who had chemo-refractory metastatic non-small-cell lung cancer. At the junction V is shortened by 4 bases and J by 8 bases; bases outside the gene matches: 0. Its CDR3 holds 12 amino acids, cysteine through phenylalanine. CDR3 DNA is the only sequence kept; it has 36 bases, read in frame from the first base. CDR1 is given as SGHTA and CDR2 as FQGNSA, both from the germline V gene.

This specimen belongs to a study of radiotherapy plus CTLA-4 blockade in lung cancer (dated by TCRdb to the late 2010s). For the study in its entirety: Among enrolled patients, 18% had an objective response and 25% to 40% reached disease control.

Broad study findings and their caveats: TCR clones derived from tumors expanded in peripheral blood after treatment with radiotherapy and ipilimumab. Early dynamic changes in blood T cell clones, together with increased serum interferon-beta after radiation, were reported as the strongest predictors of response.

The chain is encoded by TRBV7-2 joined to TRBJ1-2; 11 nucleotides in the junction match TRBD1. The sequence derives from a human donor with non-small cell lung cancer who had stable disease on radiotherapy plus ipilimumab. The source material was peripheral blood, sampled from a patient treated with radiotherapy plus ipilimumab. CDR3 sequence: CASSWTGGGYTF. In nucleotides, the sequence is TGTGCCAGCAGCTGGACAGGGGGCGGCTACACCTTC.